Reported below is one T cell receptor (beta chain). The antigen is unknown. Only in-frame clones appear in the TCRdb table, and some are missing; sequencing was by immunoSEQ multiplex PCR. The sample has about 6,700 clones, roughly 81% seen once. The data are from a study of blood T cell dynamics during melanoma immunotherapy. Study in general: Standard first-line treatment here was pembrolizumab or nivolumab plus ipilimumab in metastatic melanoma. Study findings and constraints: The study could not tell melanoma-specific clones from general immune activation. At W3, later disease-control patients showed bifurcated PBMC repertoire changes, unlike progressors.

Germline V CDR1 and CDR2: SGHRS, YFSETQ. The CDR3 is 15 residues long. V lost 1 base and J 5 bases, leaving 15 bases between the germline ends. Time point of the sample: week 3, after first cycle of checkpoint inhibitor. Blood was drawn before treatment and at week 3 after checkpoint blockade. The rearrangement uses TRBV5-1 and TRBJ1-2; possible D gene TRBD1, 5 bases. The receptor was isolated from a human donor with melanoma. Some clones in this sample may be carry-over from other donors' samples. Sequencing used blood, obtained from a patient treated with checkpoint blockade. The DNA for the CDR3 is TGCGCCAGCAGCTTGAACGTCGGGACGGATTATGGCTACACCTTC. Protein product: CASSLNVGTDYGYTF.